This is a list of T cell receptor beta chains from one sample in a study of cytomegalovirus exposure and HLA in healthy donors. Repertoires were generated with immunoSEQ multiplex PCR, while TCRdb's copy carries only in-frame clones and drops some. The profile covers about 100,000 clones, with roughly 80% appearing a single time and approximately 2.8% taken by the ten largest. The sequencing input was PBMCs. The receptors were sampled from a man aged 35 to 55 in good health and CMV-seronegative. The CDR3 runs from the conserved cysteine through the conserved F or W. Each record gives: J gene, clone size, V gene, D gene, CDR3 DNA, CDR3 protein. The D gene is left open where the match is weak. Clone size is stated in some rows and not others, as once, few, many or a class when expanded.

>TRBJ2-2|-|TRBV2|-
TGTGCCAGCAAAGACAGTTCTCTCACCGGGGAGCTGTTTTTT
CASKDSSLTGELFF
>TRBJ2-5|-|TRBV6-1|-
TGTGCCAGCAGTGTCGGAGAGACCCAGTACTTC
CASSVGETQYF
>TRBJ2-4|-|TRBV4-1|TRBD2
TGCGCCAGCAGCCCACGGACTAGCGGGGGCGAAGCCAAAAACATTCAGTACTTC
CASSPRTSGGEAKNIQYF
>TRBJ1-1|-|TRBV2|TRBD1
TGTGCCAGCCAGAGGGACAGGTTTAACACTGAAGCTTTCTTT
CASQRDRFNTEAFF
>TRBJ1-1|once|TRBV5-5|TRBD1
TGTGCCAGCAGCCGGGGACAGAGGAACACTGAAGCTTTCTTT
CASSRGQRNTEAFF
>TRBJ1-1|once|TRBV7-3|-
TGTGCCAGCAGCCCCTCCCGGGGGACTGAAGCTTTCTTT
CASSPSRGTEAFF
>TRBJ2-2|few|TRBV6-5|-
TGTGCCAGCAGTTACACCCAAAGTGCAGGGGCCGGGGAGCTGTTTTTT
CASSYTQSAGAGELFF
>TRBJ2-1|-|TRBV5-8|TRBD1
TGTGCCAGCAGCCAACAGGGGGAACTTTACAATGAGCAGTTCTTC
CASSQQGELYNEQFF
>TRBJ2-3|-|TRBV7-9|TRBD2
TGTGCCAGCAGCTTAGCGGGCCGACTAGCGGACACAGATACGCAGTATTTT
CASSLAGRLADTDTQYF
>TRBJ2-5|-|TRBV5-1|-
TGCGCCAGCAGCTTCCTTATAGGACAGTCCCAAGAGACCCAGTACTTC
CASSFLIGQSQETQYF
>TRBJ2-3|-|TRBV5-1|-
TGCGCCAGCAGCTTAGCTGGTCGCTTGGATACGCAGTATTTT
CASSLAGRLDTQYF
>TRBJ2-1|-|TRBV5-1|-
TGCGCCAGCAGCTTGGGCCAGGGGGGCTACAATGAGCAGTTCTTC
CASSLGQGGYNEQFF
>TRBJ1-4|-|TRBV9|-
TGTGCCAGCAGCGCCTTACAGGGATGGGGTGAAAAACTGTTTTTT
CASSALQGWGEKLFF
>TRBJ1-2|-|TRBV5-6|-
TGTGCCAGCAGCTTTAAGGAGCGGGGGGGCAGCTATGGCTACACCTTC
CASSFKERGGSYGYTF
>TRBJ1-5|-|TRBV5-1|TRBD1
TGCGCCAGCAGCTCGACAGGGACGCAGCCCCAGCATTTT
CASSSTGTQPQHF
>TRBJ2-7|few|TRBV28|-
TGTGCCAGCAAGGGCGGGGTGGTCTCTGGCCGGAGGGGGGGAAGCTCCTACGAGCAGTACTTC
CASKGGVVSGRRGGSSYEQYF
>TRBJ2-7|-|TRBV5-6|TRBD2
TGTGCCAGCAGCTTGTCTGAGCGGGGATGGGAGCAGTACTTC
CASSLSERGWEQYF
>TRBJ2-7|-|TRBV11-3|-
TGTGCCAGCAGCCGGGACTCCTCTGGAGAGCAGTACTTC
CASSRDSSGEQYF
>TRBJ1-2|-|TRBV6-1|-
TGTGCCAGCAGTGAAGTTAGGGGAGGCTACACCTTC
CASSEVRGGYTF
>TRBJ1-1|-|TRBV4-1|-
TGCGCCAGCAGCCAACAGGGTCATCGTGGCACTGAAGCTTTCTTT
CASSQQGHRGTEAFF
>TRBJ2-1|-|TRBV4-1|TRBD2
TGCGCCAGCAGCCAAGTTGAATCTAGCGGGGGCTACAATGAGCAGTTCTTC
CASSQVESSGGYNEQFF
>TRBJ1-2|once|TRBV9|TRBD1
TGTGCCAGCAGCACCCGACAGGGGGCTGGCTACACCTTC
CASSTRQGAGYTF
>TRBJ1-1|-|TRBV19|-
TGTGCCAGTAGTATAGCTGGGGGGGACACTGAAGCTTTCTTT
CASSIAGGDTEAFF
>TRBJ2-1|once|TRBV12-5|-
TGTGCTAGTGGTTTGGTACGGGGTGAGCAGTTCTTC
CASGLVRGEQFF
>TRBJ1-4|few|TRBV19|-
TGTGCCAGTAGTAAAGGGAGGGCCGCTAATGAAAAACTGTTTTTT
CASSKGRAANEKLFF
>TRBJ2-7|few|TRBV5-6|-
TGTGCCAGCAGCTTGATTTTAGCAGCAGACCACGAGCAGTACTTC
CASSLILAADHEQYF
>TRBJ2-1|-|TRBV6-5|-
TGTGCCAGCAGTTTTTCGGCGGATGAGCAGTTCTTC
CASSFSADEQFF
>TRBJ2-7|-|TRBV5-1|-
TGCGCCAGCAGCTCTGACGGAGTCGTCTACGAGCAGTACTTC
CASSSDGVVYEQYF
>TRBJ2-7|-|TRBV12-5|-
TGTGCTAGTGGTTTGGTTGGGCTTGGGCAGTACTTC
CASGLVGLGQYF
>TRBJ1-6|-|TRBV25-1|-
TGTGCCAGCAGTGAGCCGGACAGAATTCGGCCCCTCCACTTT
CASSEPDRIRPLHF
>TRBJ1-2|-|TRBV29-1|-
TGCAGCGTTGAGACGGGGGGCAGCTATGGCTACACCTTC
CSVETGGSYGYTF
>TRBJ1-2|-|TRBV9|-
TGTGCCAGCAGCGTAGACCCCGCGTGGGGGCAGGCGGTGGGCTATGGCTACACCTTC
CASSVDPAWGQAVGYGYTF
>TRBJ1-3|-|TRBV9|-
TGTGCCAGCAGCGCTGAGGGACTGACTGGAAACACCATATATTTT
CASSAEGLTGNTIYF
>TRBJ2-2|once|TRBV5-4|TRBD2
TGTGCCAGCAGCTTGGCCTCTAGCGGGGGGAACACCGGGGAGCTGTTTTTT
CASSLASSGGNTGELFF
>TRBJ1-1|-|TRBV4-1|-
TGCGCCAGCAGCCAAGACCCAGGGTTGAACACTGAAGCTTTCTTT
CASSQDPGLNTEAFF
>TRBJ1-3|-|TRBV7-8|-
TGTGCCAGCATGCGGGGGGTCCGGTCTGGAAACACCATATATTTT
CASMRGVRSGNTIYF
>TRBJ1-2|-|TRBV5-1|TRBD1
TGCGCCAGCAGCTTGGAGGGACAGGCTAACTATGGCTACACCTTC
CASSLEGQANYGYTF
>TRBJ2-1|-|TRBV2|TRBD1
TGTGCCAGCAGTGCCGGGACAGGGGGCTTGAATGAGCAGTTCTTC
CASSAGTGGLNEQFF
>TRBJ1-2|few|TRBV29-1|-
TGCAGCGTTGATTCCAGTAACTATGGCTACACCTTC
CSVDSSNYGYTF
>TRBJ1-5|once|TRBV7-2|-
TGTGCCAGCAGCTTAGTACAGCACAATCAGCCCCAGCATTTT
CASSLVQHNQPQHF
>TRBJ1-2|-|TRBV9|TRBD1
TGTGCCAGCAGCGCCGTGTTGGGGACAGAAATGGGGTCTTATGGCTACACCTTC
CASSAVLGTEMGSYGYTF
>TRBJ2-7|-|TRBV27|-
TGTGCCAGCAGTTTATCGTCAGGCTACTCCTACGAGCAGTACTTC
CASSLSSGYSYEQYF
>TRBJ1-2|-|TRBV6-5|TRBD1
TGTGCCAGCAGCCTGGACAGGGCCCACTATGGCTACACCTTC
CASSLDRAHYGYTF
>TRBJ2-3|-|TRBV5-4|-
TGTGCCAGCAGCTACGGGACAGATACGCAGTATTTT
CASSYGTDTQYF
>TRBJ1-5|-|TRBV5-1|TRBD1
TGCGCCAGCAGTCTACAGGGGTATAGCAATCAGCCCCAGCATTTT
CASSLQGYSNQPQHF
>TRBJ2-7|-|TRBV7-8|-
TGTGCCAGCACCCCAGGGGAGGGGGACCCGTTAGAGCAGTACTTC
CASTPGEGDPLEQYF
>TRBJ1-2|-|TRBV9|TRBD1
TGTGCCAGCAGCGTAGTGGGACAGGGGGTAGGCTACACCTTC
CASSVVGQGVGYTF
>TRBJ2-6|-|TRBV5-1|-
TGCGCCAGCACCTCCCAGTCCGGGGCCAACGTCCTGACTTTC
CASTSQSGANVLTF
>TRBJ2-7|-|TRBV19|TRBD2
TGTGCCAGTAGCCTCGGTGGGCTAGCGGGGGCCAGTAGCTCCTACGAGCAGTACTTC
CASSLGGLAGASSSYEQYF
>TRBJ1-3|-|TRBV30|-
TGTGCCTGGAGTCCCACTAGTTTACGGGCATCTGGAAACACCATATATTTT
CAWSPTSLRASGNTIYF
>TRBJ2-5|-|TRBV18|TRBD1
TGTGCCAGCTCACCGACAGGGACCAAAGAGACCCAGTACTTC
CASSPTGTKETQYF
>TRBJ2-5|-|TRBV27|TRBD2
TGTGCCACCTCGGGCGGCGGGGGACCGGAAGAGACCCAGTACTTC
CATSGGGGPEETQYF
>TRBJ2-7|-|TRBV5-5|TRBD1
TGTGCCAGCCATTACGGGACAGTGCCCTACGAGCAGTACTTC
CASHYGTVPYEQYF
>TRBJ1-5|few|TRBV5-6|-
TGTGCCAGCAGCTTGGCCCGCGGCAGGAGGGATCAGCCCCAGCATTTT
CASSLARGRRDQPQHF
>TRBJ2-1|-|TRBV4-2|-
TGTGCCAGCAGCCAAGACCCGGGGGACTACAATGAGCAGTTCTTC
CASSQDPGDYNEQFF
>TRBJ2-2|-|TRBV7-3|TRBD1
TGTGCCAGTTCTAATACAGGGGGCTCGGGGGAGCTGTTTTTT
CASSNTGGSGELFF
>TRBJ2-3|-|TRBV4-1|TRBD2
TGCGCCAGCAGCCTGAGGACTAGCGGGGGGGCCACGGTCGGCGCAGATACGCAGTATTTT
CASSLRTSGGATVGADTQYF
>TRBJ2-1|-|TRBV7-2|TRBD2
TGTGCCAGCAGCTTACCGGGACTAGCGATTAATGAGCAGTTCTTC
CASSLPGLAINEQFF
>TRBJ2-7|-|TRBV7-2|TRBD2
TGTGCCAGCAGCTTAGCGGGGGGGGCCTACGAGCAGTACTTC
CASSLAGGAYEQYF
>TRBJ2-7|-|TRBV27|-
TGTGCCAGCAGTTTAGGGGGCGTGGGCCACGAGCAGTACTTC
CASSLGGVGHEQYF